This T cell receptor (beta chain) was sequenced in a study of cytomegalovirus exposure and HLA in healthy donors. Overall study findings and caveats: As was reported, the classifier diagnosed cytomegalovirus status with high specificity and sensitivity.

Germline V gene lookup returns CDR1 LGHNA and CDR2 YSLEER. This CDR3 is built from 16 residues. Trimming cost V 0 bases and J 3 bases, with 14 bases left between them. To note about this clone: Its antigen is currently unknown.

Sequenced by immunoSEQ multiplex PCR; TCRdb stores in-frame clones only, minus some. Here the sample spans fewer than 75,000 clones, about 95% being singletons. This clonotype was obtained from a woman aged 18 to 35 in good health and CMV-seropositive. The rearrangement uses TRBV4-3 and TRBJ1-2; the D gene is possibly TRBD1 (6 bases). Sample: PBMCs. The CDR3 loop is CASSQEEAGEYYGYTF. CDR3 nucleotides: TGCGCCAGCAGCCAAGAAGAGGCAGGGGAGTACTATGGCTACACCTTC.